Each of the 24 T cell receptor beta chains below was sequenced from the same sample in a study of Ad26.COV2.S vaccination and SARS-CoV-2 variants. As for treatment: roughly 18 received Ad26.COV2.S at low or high dose, single or two shots; roughly five received placebo; per-sample allocation not given. Following the first vaccine or placebo injection, samples were taken on day 63. The table came from immunoSEQ multiplex PCR; TCRdb's copy has only in-frame clones and leaves some out. The sample yields approximately 300,000 clones, roughly 86% seen once. The source was peripheral blood, collected in a trial of Ad26.COV2.S vaccine versus placebo. The source is a person aged 18-65 years who received the Ad26.COV2.S COVID-19 vaccine or a placebo.

The gene calls are TRBV9 and TRBJ1-4; D is unclear. Per germline, CDR1 SGDLS and CDR2 YYNGEE. This CDR3 has 17 residues. Trimming took 0 bases from V and 0 from J, leaving 12 bases between them. Written as DNA, the CDR3 is TGTGCCAGCAGCGTAGCCAGCTCTGGTGCAACTAATGAAAAACTGTTTTTT. As protein: CASSVASSGATNEKLFF.

This chain connects TRBV7-2 to TRBJ1-2; D is possibly TRBD1 (6 bases). The CDR3 loop spans 14 amino acids. The ends were cut back, 2 bases at V and 1 base at J, with 8 bases in the middle. Germline V gives CDR1 SGHTA, CDR2 FQGNSA. DNA of the CDR3: TGTGCCAGCAGCTTATTCAGGGGTAACTATGGCTACACCTTC. Translating it yields CASSLFRGNYGYTF. The full variable domain, with the rest looked up from reference TRBV7-2 and TRBJ1-2, is GAGVSQSPSNKVTEKGKDVELRCDPISGHTALYWYRQSLGQGLEFLIYFQGNSAPDKSGLPSDRFSAERTGGSVSTLTIQRTQQEDSAVYLCASSLFRGNYGYTFGSGTRLTVV.

The chain is built from TRBV7-3 and TRBJ2-3; 8 positions match TRBD1. The CDR3 spans 15 residues. CDR1 SGHTA and CDR2 FQGTGA come from the germline V gene. V lost 5 bases to trimming and J lost 3 bases; unmatched junction nucleotides: 7. The CDR3 reads CASSQRTGSTDTQYF. DNA of the CDR3: TGTGCCAGCAGCCAAAGGACAGGGTCAACAGATACGCAGTATTTT. The variable domain in full, with the rest retrieved from reference TRBV7-3 and TRBJ2-3, is GAGVSQTPSNKVTEKGKYVELRCDPISGHTALYWYRQSLGQGPEFLIYFQGTGAADDSGLPNDRFFAVRPEGSVSTLKIQRTERGDSAVYLCASSQRTGSTDTQYFGPGTRLTVL.

This chain connects TRBV3-1 (or the pseudogene TRBV3-2) to TRBJ1-6; 9 bases are shared with TRBD1. V trimming: 2 bases; J trimming: 8 bases; junction bases outside the gene matches: 7. Germline V CDR1 and CDR2: LGHDT, YNNKEL (reference sequence). CDR3 length equals 16 residues. The CDR3 here is CASSQPGGTGHSPLHF. CDR3 nucleotide sequence: TGTGCCAGCAGCCAACCAGGAGGGACAGGGCATTCACCCCTCCACTTT.

The chain carries TRBV25-1 and TRBJ2-7; 9 nucleotides line up with TRBD2. Germline V gene lookup returns CDR1 MGHDK and CDR2 SYGVNS. CDR3 size: 14 residues. The V gene end was trimmed by 4 bases and the J gene end by 4 bases; junction bases not matched to a gene: 5. The CDR3, as DNA: TGTGCCAGCAGTGTGAGCGGGGGGCTTTACGAGCAGTACTTC. Encoded protein: CASSVSGGLYEQYF.

This clone was observed once. This chain joins TRBV6-5 and TRBJ1-2; 7 bases line up with TRBD1. The CDR3 spans 13 residues. V lost 6 bases, J lost 7 bases, and 8 bases stayed unmatched. Germline values: CDR1 MNHEY, CDR2 SVGAGI. The CDR3 reads CASRYRQGSGYTF. The CDR3 DNA follows: TGTGCCAGCAGGTACCGACAGGGTTCTGGCTACACCTTC.

This clone was observed a single time. The chain uses TRBV27 and TRBJ1-2; D gene unclear. Between the trimmed V and J ends, which lost 2 bases and 2 bases, there was a span of 6 bases. In germline, CDR1 is MNHEY, CDR2 SMNVEV (reference sequence). The CDR3 is made up of 13 amino acids. CDR3: CASSLNGNYGYTF. Written as DNA, the CDR3 is TGTGCCAGCAGTTTAAACGGGAACTATGGCTACACCTTC.

The V call is TRBV7-2, the J call TRBJ1-6; 9 bases align to TRBD1. Looked up from germline, CDR1 is SGHTA and CDR2 is FQGNSA. V shed 5 bases, J shed 7 bases, and the junction held 6 bases outside the gene matches. The CDR3 contains 15 residues. The DNA of the CDR3 is TGTGCCAGCAGCCCCCGGACAGGGGAAAATTCACCCCTCCACTTT. Its protein is CASSPRTGENSPLHF.

The V and J genes are TRBV19 and TRBJ2-2; possible D gene TRBD1, 5 bases. The V and J ends lost 8 bases and 4 bases respectively, with 8 bases between them. The CDR3 loop spans 12 amino acids. Per the germline V gene, CDR1 is LNHDA and CDR2 is SQIVND (reference sequence). For the CDR3, the DNA is TGTGCCAGTTACAGGTTCACCGGGGAGCTGTTTTTT. Translating it yields CASYRFTGELFF. The variable domain in full, with the rest retrieved from reference TRBV19 and TRBJ2-2, is DGGITQSPKYLFRKEGQNVTLSCEQNLNHDAMYWYRQDPGQGLRLIYYSQIVNDFQKGDIAEGYSVSREKKESFPLTVTSAQKNPTAFYLCASYRFTGELFFGEGSRLTVL.

This clone was recorded only once. The chain employs TRBV5-6 and TRBJ2-5, with unresolved D. Germline CDR1 reads SGHDT; CDR2 reads YYEEEE. Trimming removed 5 bases from V and 6 bases from J, with 17 bases in between. The CDR3 loop spans 14 amino acids. The CDR3: CASSLWTAPQTQYF. CDR3 coding DNA: TGTGCCAGCAGTTTATGGACCGCTCCCCAGACCCAGTACTTC.

This sequence joins TRBV24-1 and TRBJ2-3, with 12 positions matching TRBD2. CDR1 and CDR2 from the germline V gene are KGHDR and SFDVKD. The CDR3 sequence is 15 residues long. Trimming took 7 bases from V and 3 from J; bases not matched to a gene: 4. In nucleotides, the CDR3 is TGTGCCACCAGCTCTAGCGGGGGGGATACAGATACGCAGTATTTT. Amino acids: CATSSSGGDTDTQYF.

The sample holds a few counts of this clone. The V gene is TRBV27, the J gene TRBJ1-2; tentative D call: TRBD1 (6 bases). Germline CDR1 and CDR2: MNHEY and SMNVEV (reference sequence). The CDR3 contains 13 residues. V lost 6 bases, J lost 3 bases, and 11 bases lay in between. DNA of the CDR3: TGTGCCAGCAGCCAAGGACAGTACTATGGCTACACCTTC. Translated: CASSQGQYYGYTF.

This chain links TRBV5-1 with TRBJ1-6; D is uncertain. Germline V gene sequence: CDR1 SGHRS, CDR2 YFSETQ. V gave up 0 bases and J gave up 2 bases, with 9 bases separating them. The CDR3 loop spans 16 amino acids. The CDR3 loop is CASSLGGDAYNSPLHF. CDR3 coding DNA: TGCGCCAGCAGCTTGGGCGGCGACGCCTATAATTCACCCCTCCACTTT. Full variable domain (outside the CDR3, taken from reference TRBV5-1 and TRBJ1-6): KAGVTQTPRYLIKTRGQQVTLSCSPISGHRSVSWYQQTPGQGLQFLFEYFSETQRNKGNFPGRFSGRQFSNSRSEMNVSTLELGDSALYLCASSLGGDAYNSPLHFGNGTRLTVT.

The J gene is TRBJ2-1, the V gene TRBV18, with D maybe TRBD2 (6 bases). V lost 5 bases to trimming and J lost 2 bases, with 13 bases between them. The germline gives CDR1 KGHSH, CDR2 LQKENI. CDR3 length equals 15 residues. The CDR3 protein is CASSRDSRAYNEQFF. The DNA of the CDR3 is TGTGCCAGCTCAAGGGACTCAAGGGCCTACAATGAGCAGTTCTTC.

The chain is built from TRBV9 and TRBJ1-2, with D possibly being TRBD1 (5 bases). CDR3 length equals 16 residues. In germline, CDR1 is SGDLS, CDR2 YYNGEE. Trimming removed 2 bases at V and 2 bases at J, with 16 bases between. CDR3 nucleotide sequence: TGTGCCAGCAGCGTCGCAGACAGTCCTCCAAACTATGGCTACACCTTC. Translated: CASSVADSPPNYGYTF. Full variable domain (remainder filled in from reference TRBV9 and TRBJ1-2): DSGVTQTPKHLITATGQRVTLRCSPRSGDLSVYWYQQSLDQGLQFLIQYYNGEERAKGNILERFSAQQFPDLHSELNLSSLELGDSALYFCASSVADSPPNYGYTFGSGTRLTVV.

This sequence joins TRBV2 and TRBJ1-1; unclear D gene. V lost 4 bases to trimming and J lost 0 bases, with 12 bases between them. Germline V gene data show CDR1 as SNHLY and CDR2 as FYNNEI. This CDR3 region has 15 residues. The DNA of the CDR3 is TGTGCCAGCAGTGTCTTTGGGGTCGTGAACACTGAAGCTTTCTTT. It is translated as CASSVFGVVNTEAFF.

With respect to this clone: Other DNA sequences within the sample encode an identical CDR3. The V and J genes are TRBV29-1 and TRBJ2-1; D is possibly TRBD1 (6 bases). The CDR3 contains 12 residues. The germline CDR1 and CDR2 sequences are SQVTM and ANQGSEA. V lost 6 bases, J lost 4 bases, and 10 bases lay in between. This CDR3 is CSVAQGYNEQFF. In nucleotides, the CDR3 is TGCAGCGTGGCACAGGGTTACAATGAGCAGTTCTTC.

This chain connects TRBV24-1 to TRBJ2-3; D ambiguous. The CDR3 spans 14 residues. Deletions cut 2 bases from V and 0 bases from J, with 5 bases between. Germline lookup yields CDR1 KGHDR and CDR2 SFDVKD. CDR3 amino acids: CATSDSQSTDTQYF. The DNA for the CDR3 is TGTGCCACCAGTGATTCCCAGAGCACAGATACGCAGTATTTT.

The rearrangement uses TRBV6-5 and TRBJ2-5; no reliable D call. CDR1 is MNHEY, CDR2 SVGAGI, per germline. Trimming removed 5 bases at V and 3 bases at J, with 7 bases between. This CDR3 contains 12 residues. The CDR3 loop is CASSIRKETQYF. CDR3 DNA sequence: TGTGCCAGCAGTATCAGAAAAGAGACCCAGTACTTC.

The gene calls are TRBV10-3 and TRBJ1-2; 7 bases are shared with TRBD1. CDR1 and CDR2 from the germline V gene are ENHRY and SYGVKD. The CDR3 covers 14 residues. V lost 2 bases, J lost 4 bases, and 4 bases stayed unmatched. CDR3 region: CAISETTGLYGYTF. The CDR3 region has the DNA TGTGCCATCAGTGAGACGACAGGGCTCTATGGCTACACCTTC.

This clone was seen just once. The gene calls are TRBV5-4 and TRBJ1-2; D remains unclear. V was shortened by 5 bases and J by 4 bases, with 12 bases between the two germline ends. Germline V gives CDR1 SGHNT, CDR2 YYREEE (reference sequence). The CDR3 length is 13 residues. The CDR3 loop reads CASSHRSVYGYTF. In DNA, the CDR3 is TGTGCCAGCAGTCACCGTTCAGTCTATGGCTACACCTTC.

This CDR3 is CASSFGSPLHF. The CDR3 DNA follows: TGTGCCAGCAGCTTCGGCTCACCCCTCCACTTT. The rearrangement uses TRBV7-2 and TRBJ1-6; D is unclear. The CDR3 runs to 11 residues. CDR1 SGHTA and CDR2 FQGNSA come from the germline V gene. The ends were cut back, 3 bases at V and 10 bases at J, with 4 bases in the middle.

The chain joins TRBV7-9 to TRBJ2-7, with TRBD1 identical over 9 bases. Per the germline V gene, CDR1 is SEHNR and CDR2 is FQNEAQ (reference sequence). Trimming took 5 bases from V and 5 from J; bases not matched to a gene: 4. The CDR3 is 13 residues long. The CDR3 DNA is TGTGCCAGCAGCCCACAGGGGGCTCACGAGCAGTACTTC. It is translated as CASSPQGAHEQYF.

The chain couples TRBV7-6 to TRBJ1-3, with a weak D call TRBD1 (5 bases). Germline V gene lookup returns CDR1 SGHVS and CDR2 FNYEAQ. V lost 0 bases to trimming and J lost 2 bases, with 11 bases between them. The CDR3 runs to 16 residues. For the CDR3, the DNA is TGTGCCAGCAGCTTAGCTGGGGCCGCGACTGGAAACACCATATATTTT. It encodes CASSLAGAATGNTIYF.